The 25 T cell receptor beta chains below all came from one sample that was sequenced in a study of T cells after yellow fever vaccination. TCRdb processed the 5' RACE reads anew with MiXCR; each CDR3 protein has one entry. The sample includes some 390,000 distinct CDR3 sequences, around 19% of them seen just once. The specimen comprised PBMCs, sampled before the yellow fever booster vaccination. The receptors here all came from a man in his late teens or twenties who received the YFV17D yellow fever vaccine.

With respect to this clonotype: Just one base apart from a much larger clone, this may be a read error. CDR3 sequence reads: CASSLYTGRNEQFF. The CDR3 DNA reads TGTGCCAGCAGCTTGTATACAGGGCGGAATGAGCAGTTCTTC. The J gene is TRBJ2-1, the V gene TRBV11-2, with D perhaps TRBD1 (6 bases). The CDR3 runs 14 residues. The ends were cut back, 3 bases at V and 7 bases at J, with 13 bases in the middle. The germline V gene encodes CDR1 SGHAT and CDR2 FQNNGV.

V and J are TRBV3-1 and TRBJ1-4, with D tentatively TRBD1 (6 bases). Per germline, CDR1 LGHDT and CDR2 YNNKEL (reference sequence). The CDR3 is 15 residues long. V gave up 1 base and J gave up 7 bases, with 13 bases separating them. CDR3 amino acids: CASSQVGGPGEKLFF. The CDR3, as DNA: TGTGCCAGCAGCCAAGTAGGGGGGCCCGGTGAAAAACTGTTTTTT.

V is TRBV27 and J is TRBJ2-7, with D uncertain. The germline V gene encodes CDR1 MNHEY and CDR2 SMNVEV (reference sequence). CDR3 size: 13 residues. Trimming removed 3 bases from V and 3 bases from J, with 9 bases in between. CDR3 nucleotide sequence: TGTGCCAGCAGTTTGGGTAGTATCTACGAGCAGTACTTC. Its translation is CASSLGSIYEQYF.

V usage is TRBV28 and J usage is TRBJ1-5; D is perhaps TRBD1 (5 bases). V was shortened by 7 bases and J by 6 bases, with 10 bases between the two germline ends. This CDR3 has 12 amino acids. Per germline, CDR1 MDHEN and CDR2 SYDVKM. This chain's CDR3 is CASTHGGQPQHF. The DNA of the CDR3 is TGTGCCAGCACCCACGGGGGTCAGCCCCAGCATTTT.

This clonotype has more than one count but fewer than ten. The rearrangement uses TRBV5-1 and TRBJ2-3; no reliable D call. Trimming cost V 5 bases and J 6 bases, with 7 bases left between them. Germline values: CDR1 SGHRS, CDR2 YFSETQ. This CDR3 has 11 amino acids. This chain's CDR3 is CASRLDDTQYF. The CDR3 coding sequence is TGCGCCAGCAGACTGGACGATACGCAGTATTTT.

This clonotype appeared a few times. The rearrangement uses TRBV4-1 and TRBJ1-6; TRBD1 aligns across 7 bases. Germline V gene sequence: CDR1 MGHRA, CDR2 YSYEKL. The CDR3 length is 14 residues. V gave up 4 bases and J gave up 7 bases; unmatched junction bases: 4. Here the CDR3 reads CASSLPTGNSPLHF. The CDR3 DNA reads TGCGCCAGCAGCCTCCCGACAGGGAATTCACCCCTCCACTTT.

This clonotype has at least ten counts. The CDR3 DNA follows: TGTGCCAGCAGTCGGGACCATAGCAATCAGCCCCAGCATTTT. Translated: CASSRDHSNQPQHF. The chain employs TRBV12-3 or TRBV12-4 and TRBJ1-5; maybe TRBD1 (5 bases). There are 14 residues in the CDR3. The V gene lost 5 bases and the J gene lost 0 bases, with 8 bases spanning the gap.

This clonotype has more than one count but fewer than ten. CDR3 residues: CSARPRGLAGGFSYNEQFF. The CDR3 DNA reads TGCAGTGCTAGACCAAGGGGGCTAGCGGGGGGCTTCTCCTACAATGAGCAGTTCTTC. The V call is TRBV20-1, the J call TRBJ2-1, with 11 nucleotides matching TRBD2. V dropped 2 bases and J dropped 0; count of bases not matched to a gene: 12. Germline assignment: CDR1 DFQATT and CDR2 SNEGSKA (reference sequence). The CDR3 has 19 residues.

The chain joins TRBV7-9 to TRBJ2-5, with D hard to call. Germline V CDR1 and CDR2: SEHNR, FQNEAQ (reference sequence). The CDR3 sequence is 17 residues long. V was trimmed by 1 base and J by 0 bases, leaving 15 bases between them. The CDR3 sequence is CASSLDVRTDDQETQYF. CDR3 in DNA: TGTGCCAGCAGCTTAGATGTGAGAACGGACGACCAAGAGACCCAGTACTTC.

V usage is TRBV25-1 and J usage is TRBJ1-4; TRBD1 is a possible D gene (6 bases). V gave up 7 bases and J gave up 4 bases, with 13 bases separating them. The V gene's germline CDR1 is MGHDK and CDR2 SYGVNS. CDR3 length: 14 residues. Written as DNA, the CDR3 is TGTGCCAGCACCCCCGGGACAATTAATGAAAAACTGTTTTTT. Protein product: CASTPGTINEKLFF.

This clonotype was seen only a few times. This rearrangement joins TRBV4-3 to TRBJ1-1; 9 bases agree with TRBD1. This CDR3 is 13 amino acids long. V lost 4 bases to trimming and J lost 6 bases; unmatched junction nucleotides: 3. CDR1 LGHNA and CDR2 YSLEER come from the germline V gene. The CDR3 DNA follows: TGCGCCAGCAGCCCACAGGGGGCTCCTGAAGCTTTCTTT. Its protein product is CASSPQGAPEAFF.

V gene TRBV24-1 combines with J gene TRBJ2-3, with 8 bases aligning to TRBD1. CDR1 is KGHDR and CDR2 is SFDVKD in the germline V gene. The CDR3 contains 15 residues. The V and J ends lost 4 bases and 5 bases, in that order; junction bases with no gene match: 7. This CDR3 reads CATSDPGTGKDTQYF. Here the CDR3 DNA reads TGTGCCACCAGTGACCCTGGGACAGGCAAAGATACGCAGTATTTT.

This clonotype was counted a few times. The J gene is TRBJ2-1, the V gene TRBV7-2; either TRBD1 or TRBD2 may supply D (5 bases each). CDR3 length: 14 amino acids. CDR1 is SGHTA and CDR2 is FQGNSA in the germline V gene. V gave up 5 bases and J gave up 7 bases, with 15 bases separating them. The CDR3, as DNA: TGTGCCAGCAGCCGAGGGGAGCTCTTGAATGAGCAGTTCTTC. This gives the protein CASSRGELLNEQFF.

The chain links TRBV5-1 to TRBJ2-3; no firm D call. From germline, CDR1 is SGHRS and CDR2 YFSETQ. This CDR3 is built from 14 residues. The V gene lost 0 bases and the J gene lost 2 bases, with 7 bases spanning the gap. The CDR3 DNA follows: TGCGCCAGCAGCTTGGTACAGTACACAGATACGCAGTATTTT. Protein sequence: CASSLVQYTDTQYF.

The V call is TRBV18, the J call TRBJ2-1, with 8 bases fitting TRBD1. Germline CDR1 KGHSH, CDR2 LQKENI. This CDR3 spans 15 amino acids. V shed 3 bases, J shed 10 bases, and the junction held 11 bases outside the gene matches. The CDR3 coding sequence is TGTGCCAGCTCACCGCCAGCCAGGGGGCCGGGGGAGCAGTTCTTC. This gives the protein CASSPPARGPGEQFF.

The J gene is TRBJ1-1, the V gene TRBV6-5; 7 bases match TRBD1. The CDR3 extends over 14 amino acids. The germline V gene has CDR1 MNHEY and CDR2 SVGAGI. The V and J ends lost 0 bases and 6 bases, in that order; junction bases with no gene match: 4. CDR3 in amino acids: CASSYSTGYSEAFF. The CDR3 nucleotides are TGTGCCAGCAGTTACTCGACAGGGTATTCTGAAGCTTTCTTT.

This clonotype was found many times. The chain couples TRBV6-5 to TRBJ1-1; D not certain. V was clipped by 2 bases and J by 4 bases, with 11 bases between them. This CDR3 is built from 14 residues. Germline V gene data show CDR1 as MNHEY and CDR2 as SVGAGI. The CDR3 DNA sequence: TGTGCCAGCAGTTACAGCGGGCGTAGCACTGAAGCTTTCTTT. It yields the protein CASSYSGRSTEAFF.

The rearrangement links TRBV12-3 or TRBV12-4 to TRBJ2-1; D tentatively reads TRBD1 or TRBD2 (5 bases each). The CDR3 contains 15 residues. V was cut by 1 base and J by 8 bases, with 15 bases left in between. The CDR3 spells CASSLGGPTVHEQFF. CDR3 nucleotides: TGTGCCAGCAGTTTAGGGGGACCTACGGTACATGAGCAGTTCTTC.

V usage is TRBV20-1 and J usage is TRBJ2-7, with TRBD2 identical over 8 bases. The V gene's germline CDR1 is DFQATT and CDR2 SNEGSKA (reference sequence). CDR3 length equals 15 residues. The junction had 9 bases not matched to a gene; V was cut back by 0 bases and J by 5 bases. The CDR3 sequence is CSARDLAGGEDEQYV. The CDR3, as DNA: TGCAGTGCTAGAGATCTGGCGGGGGGTGAAGACGAGCAGTACGTC.

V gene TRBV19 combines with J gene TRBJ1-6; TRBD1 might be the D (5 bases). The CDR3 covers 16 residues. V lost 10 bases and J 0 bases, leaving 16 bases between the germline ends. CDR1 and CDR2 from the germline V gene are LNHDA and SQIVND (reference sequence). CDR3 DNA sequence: TGTGCCACCGCCGCGGGGGAACACTCCTATAATTCACCCCTCCACTTT. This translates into CATAAGEHSYNSPLHF. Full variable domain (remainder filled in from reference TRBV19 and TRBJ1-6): DGGITQSPKYLFRKEGQNVTLSCEQNLNHDAMYWYRQDPGQGLRLIYYSQIVNDFQKGDIAEGYSVSREKKESFPLTVTSAQKNPTAFYLCATAAGEHSYNSPLHFGNGTRLTVT.

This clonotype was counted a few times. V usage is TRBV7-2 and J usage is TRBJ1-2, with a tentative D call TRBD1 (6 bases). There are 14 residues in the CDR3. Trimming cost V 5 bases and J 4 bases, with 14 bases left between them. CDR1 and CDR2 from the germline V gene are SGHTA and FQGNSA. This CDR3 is CASSPRTALYGYTF. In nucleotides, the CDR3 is TGTGCCAGCAGCCCCCGGACAGCCCTCTATGGCTACACCTTC.

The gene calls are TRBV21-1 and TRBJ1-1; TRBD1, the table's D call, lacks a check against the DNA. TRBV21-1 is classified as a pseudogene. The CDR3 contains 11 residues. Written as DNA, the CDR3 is TGTGCCACCGACCGGCGCCCTGAAGCTTTCTTT. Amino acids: CATDRRPEAFF.

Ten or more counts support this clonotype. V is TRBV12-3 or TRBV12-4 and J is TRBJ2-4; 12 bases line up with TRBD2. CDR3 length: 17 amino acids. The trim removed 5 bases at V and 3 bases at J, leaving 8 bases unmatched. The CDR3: CASSTLAGGLGKNIQYF. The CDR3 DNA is TGTGCCAGCAGTACGCTAGCGGGGGGGCTTGGCAAAAACATTCAGTACTTC.

DNA for the CDR3: TGTGCCAGCAGCTTAAGGGACAGGGGACGACAACTGTTTTTT. Translated, it gives CASSLRDRGRQLFF. The rearrangement joins TRBV7-9 to TRBJ1-4; TRBD1 aligns across 10 bases. With 2 bases clipped from V and 12 bases from J, the junction kept 6 bases outside the gene matches. This CDR3 spans 14 amino acids. Germline V gene data show CDR1 as SEHNR and CDR2 as FQNEAQ (reference sequence).

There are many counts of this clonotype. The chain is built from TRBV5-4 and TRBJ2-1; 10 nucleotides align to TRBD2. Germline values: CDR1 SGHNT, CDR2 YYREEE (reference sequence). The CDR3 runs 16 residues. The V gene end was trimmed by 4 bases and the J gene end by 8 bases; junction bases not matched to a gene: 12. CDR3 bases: TGTGCCAGCAGCCTTCGTGGAAGCGGGGGGGCAGATGAGCAGTTCTTC. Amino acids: CASSLRGSGGADEQFF.